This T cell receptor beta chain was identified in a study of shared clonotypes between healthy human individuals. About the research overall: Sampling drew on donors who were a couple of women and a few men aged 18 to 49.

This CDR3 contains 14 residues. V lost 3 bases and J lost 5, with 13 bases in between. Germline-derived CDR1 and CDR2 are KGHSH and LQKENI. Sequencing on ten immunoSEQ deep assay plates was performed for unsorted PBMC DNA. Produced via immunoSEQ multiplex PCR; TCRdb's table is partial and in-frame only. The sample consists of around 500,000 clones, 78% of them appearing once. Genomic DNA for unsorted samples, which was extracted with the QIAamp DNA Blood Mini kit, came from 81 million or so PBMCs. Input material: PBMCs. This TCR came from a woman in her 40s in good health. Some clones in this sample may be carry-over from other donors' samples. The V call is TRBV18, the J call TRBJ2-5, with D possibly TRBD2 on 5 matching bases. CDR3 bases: TGTGCCAGCTCACCCCCCGCGGAGCGGGAGACCCAGTACTTC. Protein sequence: CASSPPAERETQYF.